The rows below give T cell receptor beta chains drawn from one sample of a study of glioma-infiltrating T cells. TCRdb re-analysed the multiplex PCR reads in MiXCR, keeping a single row per CDR3 protein. The data contain a few hundred thousand distinct CDR3 sequences, 41% of them seen just once; the ten biggest clones take up 12%. Sequenced sample: glioma tissue, nonneoplastic brain tissue, or PBMCs (not recorded which). These receptors were collected from a human donor with low-grade glioma or glioblastoma, undergoing nonglioma brain surgery, or in good health (not recorded which). CDR3s leave out the opening cysteine and the closing phenylalanine or tryptophan.

j_gene	v_gene	CDR3aa
TRBJ2-5	TRBV10-3	AISEGTAQETQY
TRBJ2-7	TRBV20-1	SARWDSGGRQY
TRBJ1-1	TRBV24-1	ATSSWLNTEAF
TRBJ2-3	TRBV7-2	ASSQTSGRETQY
TRBJ1-1	TRBV7-2	ASSLWTGINTEAF
TRBJ1-5	TRBV3-1	ASSQRGGVKQPQH
TRBJ1-5	TRBV7-9	ATQSTGTQPQH
TRBJ2-1	TRBV6-2/TRBV6-3	ASSYRGQPRSYNEQF
TRBJ1-2	TRBV5-6	ASIPMTDTAGYGYT
TRBJ1-1	TRBV7-8	ASRPGGVGVNTEAF
TRBJ2-7	TRBV27	ASRVLAGGSYEQY
TRBJ2-7	TRBV24-1	ATSDPRQGDYEQY
TRBJ2-2	TRBV20-1	SARGSSGDTGELF
TRBJ2-2	TRBV11-2	ASSLQRLNTGELF
TRBJ1-2	TRBV4-1	ASSQLRETAYGYT
TRBJ2-1	TRBV7-2	ASRDPTKVYNEQF
TRBJ2-2	TRBV7-9	ASSLANRNTGELF
TRBJ1-4	TRBV7-9	ASSQDLGGKLF
TRBJ2-7	TRBV29-1	SASGSLGGQY
TRBJ1-1	TRBV28	ASSSGGPEAF
TRBJ2-1	TRBV6-1	ATGGTSGRNEQF
TRBJ2-5	TRBV2	ASSERAGGETQY
TRBJ2-3	TRBV7-2	ASSLDRITDTQY
.	TRBV6-2/TRBV6-3	ASSYSRSSQQETQY
TRBJ2-3	TRBV10-3	AISESKDTPGDTQY
TRBJ2-7	TRBV9	ASSSGPNLYEQY
TRBJ1-1	TRBV7-3	ASSPTGVNTEAF
TRBJ1-5	TRBV28	ASSAVQGGNQPQH
TRBJ2-1	TRBV7-3	ASSSGSYLYNEQF
TRBJ2-1	TRBV11-2	ASSLGWENYNEQF
TRBJ1-5	TRBV20-1	SARDPGRISNQPQH
TRBJ1-3	TRBV12-3/TRBV12-4	ASLQGPGNTIY
TRBJ2-7	TRBV20-1	SARRQGYEQY
TRBJ1-6	TRBV6-6	ASSYSTQGQGTPLH
TRBJ2-1	TRBV6-2/TRBV6-3	ASSSERTAYNEQF
TRBJ1-1	TRBV28	ASSFGQGDFTEAF
TRBJ1-5	TRBV6-1	ASSWTGEGNQPQH
TRBJ2-7	TRBV7-2	ASSSHTGIY
TRBJ2-6	TRBV6-1	ASSDRDGISGANVLT
TRBJ1-4	TRBV7-3	ASSPDRDRNEKLF
TRBJ2-3	TRBV15	ATRDRGGSDTQY
TRBJ2-5	TRBV7-2	ASSLQRGNQETQY
TRBJ2-3	TRBV7-2	ASIPLGSRNHLY
TRBJ2-1	TRBV3-1	ASSQPPERNEQF
TRBJ2-7	TRBV10-3	AISPGGSDSTYEQY
TRBJ2-4	TRBV29-1	SVAGVDIQY
TRBJ2-2	TRBV20-1	SASHDRATGELF
TRBJ1-2	TRBV27	ASSSLGDRGGYT
TRBJ2-7	TRBV20-1	SARDLPPGRGYEQY
TRBJ2-7	TRBV27	ASSLLAGGWYEQY
TRBJ1-3	TRBV18	ASSPSGSFGNTIY
TRBJ1-2	TRBV6-1	ASEGSYGYT
TRBJ2-3	TRBV4-1	ASSQDQGAADTQY
TRBJ2-1	TRBV7-9	ASSLRQRSSYNEQF
TRBJ2-1	TRBV20-1	SASTAGSYNEQF
TRBJ1-2	TRBV3-1	ASSPTQGANGYT
TRBJ2-1	TRBV28	VTQSSYNKQF
TRBJ1-2	TRBV20-1	SATIPGQGNYGYT